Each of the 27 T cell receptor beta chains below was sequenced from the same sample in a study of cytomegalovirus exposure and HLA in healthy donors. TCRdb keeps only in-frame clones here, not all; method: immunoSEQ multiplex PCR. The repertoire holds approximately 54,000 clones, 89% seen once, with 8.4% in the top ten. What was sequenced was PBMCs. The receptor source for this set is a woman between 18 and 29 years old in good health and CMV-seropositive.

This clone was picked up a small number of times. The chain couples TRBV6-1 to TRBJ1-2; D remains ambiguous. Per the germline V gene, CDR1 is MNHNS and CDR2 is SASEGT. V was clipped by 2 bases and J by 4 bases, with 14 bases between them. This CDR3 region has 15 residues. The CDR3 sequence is CASSESETGIYGYTF. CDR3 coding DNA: TGTGCCAGCAGTGAATCCGAAACCGGGATCTATGGCTACACCTTC.

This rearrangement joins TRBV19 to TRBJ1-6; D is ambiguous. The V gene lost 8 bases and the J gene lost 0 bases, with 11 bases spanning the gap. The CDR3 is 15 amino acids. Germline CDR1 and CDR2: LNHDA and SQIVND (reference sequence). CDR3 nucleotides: TGTGCCAGTCGACGGAGCAGCTCCTATAATTCACCCCTCCACTTT. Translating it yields CASRRSSSYNSPLHF.

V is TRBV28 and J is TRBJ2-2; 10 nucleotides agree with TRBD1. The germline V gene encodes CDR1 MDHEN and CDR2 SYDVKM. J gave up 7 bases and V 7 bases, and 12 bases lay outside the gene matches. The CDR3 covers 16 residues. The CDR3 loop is CASTSPGQGLNGELFF. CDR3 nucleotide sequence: TGTGCCAGCACCTCGCCGGGACAGGGGTTGAACGGGGAGCTGTTTTTT. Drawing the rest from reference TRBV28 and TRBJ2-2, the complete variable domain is DVKVTQSSRYLVKRTGEKVFLECVQDMDHENMFWYRQDPGLGLRLIYFSYDVKMKEKGDIPEGYSVSREKKERFSLILESASTNQTSMYLCASTSPGQGLNGELFFGEGSRLTVL.

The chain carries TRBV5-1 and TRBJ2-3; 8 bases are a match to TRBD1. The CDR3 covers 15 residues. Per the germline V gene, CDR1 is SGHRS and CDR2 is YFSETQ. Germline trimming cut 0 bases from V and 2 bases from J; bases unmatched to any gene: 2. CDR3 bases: TGCGCCAGCAGCTTGGCGGACAGGGACACAGATACGCAGTATTTT. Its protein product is CASSLADRDTDTQYF.

The CDR3 DNA follows: TGCAGCGTTGTCGGGACAGGGTTCTCCTACGAGCAGTACTTC. Its protein product is CSVVGTGFSYEQYF. This chain connects TRBV29-1 to TRBJ2-7; 9 bases line up with TRBD1. After removal of 4 bases from V and 0 bases from J, the junction contained 4 bases not matched to a gene. Germline CDR1 and CDR2: SQVTM and ANQGSEA. The CDR3 totals 14 residues.

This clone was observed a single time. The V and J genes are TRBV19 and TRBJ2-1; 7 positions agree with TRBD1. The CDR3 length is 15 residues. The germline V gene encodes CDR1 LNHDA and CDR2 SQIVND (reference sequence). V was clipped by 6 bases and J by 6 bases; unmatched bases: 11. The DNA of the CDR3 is TGTGCCAGTAGCGAAAGACAGGGACCCCTCAATGAGCAGTTCTTC. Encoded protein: CASSERQGPLNEQFF.

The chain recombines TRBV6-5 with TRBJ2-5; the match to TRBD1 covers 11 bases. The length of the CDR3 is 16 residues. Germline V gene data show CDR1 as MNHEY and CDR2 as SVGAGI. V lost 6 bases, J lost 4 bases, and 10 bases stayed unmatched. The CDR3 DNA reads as TGTGCCAGCAGCTACGGGGCGGACAGGGGGCTAGAGACCCAGTACTTC. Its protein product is CASSYGADRGLETQYF.

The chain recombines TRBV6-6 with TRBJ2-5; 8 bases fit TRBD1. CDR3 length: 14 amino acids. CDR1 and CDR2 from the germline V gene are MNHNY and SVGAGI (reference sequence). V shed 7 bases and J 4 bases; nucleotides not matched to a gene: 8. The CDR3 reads CASTQDRVIETQYF. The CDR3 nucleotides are TGTGCCAGCACTCAGGACAGGGTAATAGAGACCCAGTACTTC.

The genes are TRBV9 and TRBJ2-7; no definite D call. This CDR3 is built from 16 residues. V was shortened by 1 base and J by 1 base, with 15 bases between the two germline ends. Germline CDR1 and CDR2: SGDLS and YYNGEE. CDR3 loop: CASSVTDLDSSYEQYF. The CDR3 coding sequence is TGTGCCAGCAGCGTAACTGACCTAGACTCGTCCTACGAGCAGTACTTC.

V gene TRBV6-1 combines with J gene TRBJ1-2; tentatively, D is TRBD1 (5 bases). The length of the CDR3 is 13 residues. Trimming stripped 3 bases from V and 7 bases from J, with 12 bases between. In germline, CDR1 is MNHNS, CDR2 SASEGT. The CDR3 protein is CASSDREYVGYTF. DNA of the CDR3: TGTGCCAGCAGTGACAGGGAATATGTTGGCTACACCTTC.

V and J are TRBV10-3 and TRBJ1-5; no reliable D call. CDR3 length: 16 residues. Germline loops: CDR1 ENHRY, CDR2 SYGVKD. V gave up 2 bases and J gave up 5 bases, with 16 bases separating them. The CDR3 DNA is TGTGCCATCAGTGAGCCTGACTCAGGAGGCTATCAGCCCCAGCATTTT. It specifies CAISEPDSGGYQPQHF.

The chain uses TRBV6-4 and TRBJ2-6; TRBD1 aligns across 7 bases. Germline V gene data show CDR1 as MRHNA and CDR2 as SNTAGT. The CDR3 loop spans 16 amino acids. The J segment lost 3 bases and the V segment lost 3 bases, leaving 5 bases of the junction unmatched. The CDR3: CASSDTGAYGANVLTF. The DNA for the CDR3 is TGTGCCAGCAGTGATACAGGGGCGTATGGGGCCAACGTCCTGACTTTC.

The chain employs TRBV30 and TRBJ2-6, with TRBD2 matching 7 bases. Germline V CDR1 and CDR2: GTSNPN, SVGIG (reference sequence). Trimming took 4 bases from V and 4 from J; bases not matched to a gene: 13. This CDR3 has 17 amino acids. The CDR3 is CAWMYGGRILGANVLTF. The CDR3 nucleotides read TGTGCCTGGATGTACGGGGGGAGAATCTTAGGGGCCAACGTCCTGACTTTC.

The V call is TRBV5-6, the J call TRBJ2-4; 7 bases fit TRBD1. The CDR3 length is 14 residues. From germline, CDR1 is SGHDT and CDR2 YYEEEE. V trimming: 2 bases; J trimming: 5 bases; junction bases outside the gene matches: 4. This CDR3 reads CASSFQGVENIQYF. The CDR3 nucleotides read TGTGCCAGCAGCTTCCAGGGGGTAGAAAACATTCAGTACTTC.

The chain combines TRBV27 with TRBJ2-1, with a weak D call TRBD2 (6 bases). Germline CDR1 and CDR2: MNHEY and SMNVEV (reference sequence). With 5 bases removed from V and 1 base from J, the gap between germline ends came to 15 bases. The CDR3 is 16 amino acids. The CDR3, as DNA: TGTGCCAGCAGTAAACAAATTAGCGGATCCTACAATGAGCAGTTCTTC. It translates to CASSKQISGSYNEQFF.

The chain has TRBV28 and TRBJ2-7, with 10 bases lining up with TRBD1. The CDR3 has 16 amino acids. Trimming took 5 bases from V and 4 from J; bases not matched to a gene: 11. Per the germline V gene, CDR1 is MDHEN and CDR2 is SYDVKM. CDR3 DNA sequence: TGTGCCAGCAGTCCCACCGGACAGGGGGTCTTGTACGAGCAGTACTTC. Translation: CASSPTGQGVLYEQYF.

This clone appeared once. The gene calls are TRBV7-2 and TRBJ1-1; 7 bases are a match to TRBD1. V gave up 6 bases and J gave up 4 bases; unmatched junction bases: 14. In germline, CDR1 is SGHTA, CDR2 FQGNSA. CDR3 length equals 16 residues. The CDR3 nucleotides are TGTGCCAGCAGTCTTCGAATTCAGGGGGTGGGCACTGAAGCTTTCTTT. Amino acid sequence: CASSLRIQGVGTEAFF.

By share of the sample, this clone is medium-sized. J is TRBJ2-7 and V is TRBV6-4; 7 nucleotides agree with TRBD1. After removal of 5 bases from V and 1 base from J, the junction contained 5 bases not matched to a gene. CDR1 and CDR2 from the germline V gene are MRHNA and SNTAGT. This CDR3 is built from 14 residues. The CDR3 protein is CASSQRDSSYEQYF. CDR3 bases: TGTGCCAGCAGTCAAAGGGACAGTTCCTACGAGCAGTACTTC.

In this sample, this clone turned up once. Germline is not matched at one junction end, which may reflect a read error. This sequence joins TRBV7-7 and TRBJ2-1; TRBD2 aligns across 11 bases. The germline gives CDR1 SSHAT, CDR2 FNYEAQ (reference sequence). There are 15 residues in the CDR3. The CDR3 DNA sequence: TGTGCTAGCAGCTTAGGGACTAGCGGAGGGACCGAGCAGTTCTTC. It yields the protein CASSLGTSGGTEQFF. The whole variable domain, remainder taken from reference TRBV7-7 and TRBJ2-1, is GAGVSQSPRYKVTKRGQDVTLRCDPISSHATLYWYQQALGQGPEFLTYFNYEAQPDKSGLPSDRFSAERPEGSISTLTIQRTEQRDSAMYRCASSLGTSGGTEQFFGPGTRLTVL.

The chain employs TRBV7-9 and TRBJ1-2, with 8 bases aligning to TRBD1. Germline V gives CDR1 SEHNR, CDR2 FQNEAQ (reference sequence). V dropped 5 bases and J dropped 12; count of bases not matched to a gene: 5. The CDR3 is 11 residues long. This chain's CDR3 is CASSETGVHTF. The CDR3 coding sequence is TGTGCCAGCAGCGAGACAGGGGTTCACACCTTC.

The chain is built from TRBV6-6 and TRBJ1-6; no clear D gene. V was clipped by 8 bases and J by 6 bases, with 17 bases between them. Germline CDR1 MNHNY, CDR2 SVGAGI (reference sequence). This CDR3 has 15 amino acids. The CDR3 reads CASQETRAGNSPLHF. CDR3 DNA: TGTGCCAGCCAAGAGACGAGGGCCGGTAATTCACCCCTCCACTTT.

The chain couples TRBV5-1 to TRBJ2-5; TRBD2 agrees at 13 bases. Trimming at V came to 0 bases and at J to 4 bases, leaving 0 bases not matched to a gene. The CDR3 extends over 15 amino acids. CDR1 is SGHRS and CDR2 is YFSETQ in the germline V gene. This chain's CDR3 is CASSLGLAGGETQYF. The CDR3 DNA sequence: TGCGCCAGCAGCTTGGGACTAGCGGGGGGAGAGACCCAGTACTTC.

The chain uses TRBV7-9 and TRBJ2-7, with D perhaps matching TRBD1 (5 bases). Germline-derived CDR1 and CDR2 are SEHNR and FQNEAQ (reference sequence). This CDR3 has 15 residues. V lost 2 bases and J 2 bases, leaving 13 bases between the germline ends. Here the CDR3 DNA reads TGTGCCAGCAGCTTATTCCAGGGCCCCACCTACGAGCAGTACTTC. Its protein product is CASSLFQGPTYEQYF.

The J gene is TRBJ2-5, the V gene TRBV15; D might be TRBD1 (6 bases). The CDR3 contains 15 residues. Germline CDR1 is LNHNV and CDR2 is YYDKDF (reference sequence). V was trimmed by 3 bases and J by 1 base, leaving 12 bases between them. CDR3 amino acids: CATSRLRDTQETQYF. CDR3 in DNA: TGTGCCACCAGCAGGCTTCGGGACACCCAAGAGACCCAGTACTTC.

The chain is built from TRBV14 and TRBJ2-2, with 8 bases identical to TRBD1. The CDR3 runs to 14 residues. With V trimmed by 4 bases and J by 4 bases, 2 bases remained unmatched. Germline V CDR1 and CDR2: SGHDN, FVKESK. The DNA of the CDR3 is TGTGCCAGCAGCCCCGACAGGGGCACCGGGGAGCTGTTTTTT. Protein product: CASSPDRGTGELFF.

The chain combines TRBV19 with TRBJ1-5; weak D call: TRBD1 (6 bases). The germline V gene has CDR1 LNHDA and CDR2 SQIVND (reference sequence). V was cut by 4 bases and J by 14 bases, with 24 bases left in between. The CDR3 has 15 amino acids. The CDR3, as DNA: TGTGCCAGTAGTACCCCAAGATTAAAACTCACAGGGAAGCATTTT. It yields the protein CASSTPRLKLTGKHF.

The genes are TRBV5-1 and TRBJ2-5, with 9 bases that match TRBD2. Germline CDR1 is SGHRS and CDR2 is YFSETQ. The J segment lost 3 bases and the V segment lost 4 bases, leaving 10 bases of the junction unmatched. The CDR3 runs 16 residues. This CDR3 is CASSPGTSSIKETQYF. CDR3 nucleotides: TGCGCCAGCAGCCCGGGGACTAGCTCGATTAAAGAGACCCAGTACTTC.